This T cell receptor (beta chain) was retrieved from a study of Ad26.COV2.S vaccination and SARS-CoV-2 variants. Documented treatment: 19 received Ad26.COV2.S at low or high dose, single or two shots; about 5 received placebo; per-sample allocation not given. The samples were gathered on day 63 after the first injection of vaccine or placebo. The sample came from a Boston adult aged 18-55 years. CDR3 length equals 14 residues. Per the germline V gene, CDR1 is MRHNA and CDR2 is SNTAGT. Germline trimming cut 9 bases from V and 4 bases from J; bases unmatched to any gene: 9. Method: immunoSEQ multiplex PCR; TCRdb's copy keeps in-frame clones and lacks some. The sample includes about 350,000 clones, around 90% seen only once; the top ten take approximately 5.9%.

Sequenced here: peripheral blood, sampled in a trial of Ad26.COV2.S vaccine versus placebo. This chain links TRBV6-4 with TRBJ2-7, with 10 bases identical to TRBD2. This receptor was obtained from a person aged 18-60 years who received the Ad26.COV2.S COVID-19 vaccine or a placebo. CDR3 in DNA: TGTGCCAGGGACCTAGCGGGAGTGATATACGAGCAGTACTTC. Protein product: CARDLAGVIYEQYF.